The 5 T cell receptor beta chains below were found in one sample sequenced in a study of blood T cell repertoires in COVID-19. Libraries were prepared by immunoSEQ multiplex PCR; TCRdb keeps only in-frame clonotypes and omits some of them. The sample has 100,000 to 150,000 clones; about 80% are singletons. The sample consisted of peripheral blood. The receptor set was obtained from a middle-aged man with active or convalescent COVID-19.

This chain's CDR3 is CASRRDRGGSQPQHF. The DNA for the CDR3 is TGTGCCAGCAGACGGGACAGGGGAGGAAGTCAGCCCCAGCATTTT. The gene calls are TRBV6-5 and TRBJ1-5, with TRBD1 matching over 10 bases. The CDR3 has 15 residues. V dropped 6 bases and J dropped 6; count of bases not matched to a gene: 8. Per germline, CDR1 MNHEY and CDR2 SVGAGI.

The chain uses TRBV4-3 and TRBJ1-6; D gene ambiguous. The V gene's germline CDR1 is LGHNA and CDR2 YSLEER. The CDR3 totals 15 residues. Trimming removed 1 base at V and 1 base at J, with 5 bases between. The CDR3 DNA reads as TGCGCCAGCAGCCAAGCTAAGTCCTATAATTCACCCCTCCACTTT. Protein product: CASSQAKSYNSPLHF.

The J gene is TRBJ1-3, the V gene TRBV30; TRBD1 aligns across 8 bases. CDR3 length: 17 residues. Looked up from germline, CDR1 is GTSNPN and CDR2 is SVGIG (reference sequence). With 0 bases clipped from V and 0 bases from J, the junction kept 7 bases outside the gene matches. In nucleotides, the CDR3 is TGTGCCTGGAGTGTACCGGGACAGGCCACCTCTGGAAACACCATATATTTT. This encodes CAWSVPGQATSGNTIYF.

The chain is built from TRBV27 and TRBJ1-1; D remains unclear. This CDR3 has 13 residues. Germline assignment: CDR1 MNHEY and CDR2 SMNVEV (reference sequence). V was trimmed by 3 bases and J by 1 base, leaving 6 bases between them. Here the CDR3 reads CASSFGSNTEAFF. The CDR3 coding sequence is TGTGCCAGCAGTTTCGGGTCGAACACTGAAGCTTTCTTT.

The chain links TRBV27 to TRBJ1-2; TRBD1 is a possible D gene (5 bases). Germline lookup yields CDR1 MNHEY and CDR2 SMNVEV (reference sequence). This CDR3 region has 13 residues. The V end was cut by 6 bases, the J end by 4 bases, with 12 bases between. CDR3 in DNA: TGTGCCAGCAGGGGACTGGGGGGCTATGGCTACACCTTC. It yields the protein CASRGLGGYGYTF.